A single T cell receptor (beta chain) is shown here with its context. Data came from immunoSEQ multiplex PCR; TCRdb stores just in-frame clones and leaves some out. The top ten hold about 10% of the sample, which has 98,000 or so clones, around three quarters seen once. This sample was taken from a study of control samples from healthy donors and cancer patients. The junction had 3 bases not matched to a gene; V was cut back by 3 bases and J by 10 bases. Per the germline V gene, CDR1 is SGHRS and CDR2 is YFSETQ. CDR3 length: 12 residues. This rearrangement joins TRBV5-1 to TRBJ1-5, with 8 bases aligning to TRBD1. The sequence derives from a woman aged 25-40 years in good health. The specimen was blood. CDR3 sequence: CASSSGQGPQHF. CDR3 in DNA: TGCGCCAGCAGCTCAGGACAGGGCCCCCAGCATTTT.